The entry that follows covers one T cell receptor beta chain sequence. The antigen remains undetermined. Patients aged 18 to 65 with hyperthyroidism were newly diagnosed, with duration under 2 months. Using over 8.5 ml of fresh peripheral blood, PBMCs were prepared. The source of the sample is a study of T cells in Graves' hyperthyroidism and ophthalmopathy. Study-wide context: The initial diagnosis was the point when peripheral blood was collected, ahead of any treatment. Whole-study findings and limits: Expanded thyroid clonotypes (above 0.001) were mostly also found in blood.

TCR beta CDR3 regions were amplified from RNA transcripts. TCR CDR3 regions were first amplified by RT-PCR with HTBI primers. TCRdb recomputed calls from the multiplex PCR reads with MiXCR, one row per CDR3 protein. The sample lists a few hundred thousand distinct CDR3 sequences; 15% to 19% were seen once. The sequencing input was blood. The receptor was derived from a woman aged 25 to 39 with Graves' hyperthyroidism.

DNA of the CDR3: TGCAGTGCCAAAGCCTTTACAGGGTCTTCGGATAATTCACCCCTCCACTTT. Its translation: CSAKAFTGSSDNSPLHF. This chain connects TRBV20-1 to TRBJ1-6, with D possibly TRBD1 on 6 matching bases. Germline V gene data show CDR1 as DFQATT and CDR2 as SNEGSKA (reference sequence). V lost 6 bases to trimming and J lost 5 bases, with 23 bases between them. The length of the CDR3 is 17 residues.